This T cell receptor (beta chain) was captured in a study of a mutant IDH1 vaccine in newly diagnosed glioma. Background on the study: Treated patients, averaging 40.4 years, were roughly 62% male and around 40% female. Standard pretreatment was either radiotherapy, temozolomide, or, for most, radiochemotherapy with temozolomide.

This sample's time point: week 5, during vaccination. Every vaccination contained 300 ug of the mutant IDH1 20-mer peptide and was paired with topical imiquimod. Turning to this clone: Its antigen is not known.

The length of the CDR3 is 14 residues. V lost 3 bases to trimming and J lost 5 bases, with 12 bases between them. CDR1 and CDR2 (germline): SGHDT, YYEEEE. TCRdb's copy holds only in-frame clones and misses some; the assay was immunoSEQ multiplex PCR. The sample consists of 30,000 to 40,000 clones, over 50% of them appearing once. The clonotype comes from a woman younger than 35 with glioma. Sequenced material: PBMCs, taken from a glioma patient whose treatment included an IDH1 peptide vaccine. V usage is TRBV5-6 and J usage is TRBJ1-5, with D hard to call. The CDR3 DNA is TGTGCCAGCAGCTCTTGGGATAGAGATCAGCCCCAGCATTTT. Translated, it gives CASSSWDRDQPQHF.